What follows describes a single T cell receptor beta chain. The sample is drawn from a study of blood T cell repertoires in COVID-19. Trimming shortened V by 5 bases and J by 5 bases, and 9 bases separated the two germline ends. The CDR3 runs to 12 residues. Germline lookup yields CDR1 LGHDT and CDR2 YNNKEL (reference sequence). Repertoires were generated with immunoSEQ multiplex PCR, while TCRdb's copy carries only in-frame clones and drops some. The table shows approximately 180,000 clones, with roughly 88% occurring only once. The TCR comes from a woman in her thirties or forties with COVID-19, enrolled during active disease. The sequenced material came from peripheral blood. The chain combines TRBV3-1 (or the pseudogene TRBV3-2) with TRBJ2-5; D is perhaps TRBD1 (5 bases). CDR3 in amino acids: CASSFRGETQYF. Here the CDR3 DNA reads TGTGCCAGCAGCTTTAGGGGCGAGACCCAGTACTTC.